These 20 T cell receptor beta chains were sequenced from one sample in a study of OX40 agonist ivuxolimab in advanced cancers. Assay used: immunoSEQ multiplex PCR; TCRdb lists only in-frame clones, some missing. The sample includes about 98,000 clones, 80% to 90% of them seen just once. The specimen was CD4+ or CD8+ T cells sorted from blood, collected in a trial of the OX40 agonist ivuxolimab. These receptors all stem from an adult with an advanced solid tumor such as melanoma, head and neck, liver or kidney cancer.

The chain combines TRBV11-2 with TRBJ2-7, with TRBD1 matching 9 bases. The CDR3 extends over 14 amino acids. V was pared by 5 bases and J by 1 base, with 3 bases of the junction left unmatched. Germline CDR1 reads SGHAT; CDR2 reads FQNNGV. The CDR3 here is CASSGGTGSYEQYF. The CDR3 nucleotides read TGTGCCAGCAGCGGTGGGACAGGGTCCTACGAGCAGTACTTC.

In DNA form, the CDR3 reads TGTGCCAGCAGTTACCAGGGGCTGAACACTGAAGCTTTCTTT. The encoded protein is CASSYQGLNTEAFF. This rearrangement joins TRBV6-5 to TRBJ1-1; possible D gene TRBD1, 6 bases. V shed 2 bases and J shed 0 bases, with 7 bases lying between them. This CDR3 region has 14 residues. The V gene's germline CDR1 is MNHEY and CDR2 SVGAGI.

The rearrangement joins TRBV7-9 to TRBJ1-4; 7 bases match TRBD1. The CDR3 totals 16 residues. The V and J ends lost 2 bases and 7 bases, in that order; junction bases with no gene match: 10. Looked up from germline, CDR1 is SEHNR and CDR2 is FQNEAQ (reference sequence). CDR3 nucleotides: TGTGCCAGCAGCTTATGGGCCACAGGGGCGGGTGAAAAACTGTTTTTT. It translates to CASSLWATGAGEKLFF.

The chain has TRBV5-1 and TRBJ1-2; maybe TRBD1 (5 bases). The length of the CDR3 is 14 residues. In germline, CDR1 is SGHRS, CDR2 YFSETQ. The V gene lost 0 bases and the J gene lost 7 bases, with 13 bases spanning the gap. The CDR3 DNA sequence: TGCGCCAGCAGCTTGGCCTCCGTAGGGACTGGCTACACCTTC. It is translated as CASSLASVGTGYTF.

The chain couples TRBV19 to TRBJ1-5; D might be TRBD1 (6 bases). Germline values: CDR1 LNHDA, CDR2 SQIVND (reference sequence). The length of the CDR3 is 17 residues. Trimming left V 4 bases short and J 3 bases short, with 19 bases between. The CDR3 protein is CASSTSQGKWDNQPQHF. For the CDR3, the DNA is TGTGCCAGTAGTACTTCACAGGGCAAGTGGGACAATCAGCCCCAGCATTTT.

This chain links TRBV7-9 with TRBJ2-5; 7 nucleotides match TRBD1. The germline gives CDR1 SEHNR, CDR2 FQNEAQ (reference sequence). The CDR3 runs 15 residues. The ends lost 2 bases at V and 6 bases at J; junction bases unmatched: 9. This CDR3 is CASSLTGVSRKTQYF. CDR3 coding DNA: TGTGCCAGCAGCTTAACAGGGGTATCAAGAAAGACCCAGTACTTC.

J is TRBJ1-1 and V is TRBV4-2; D unresolved. The CDR3 covers 14 residues. Trimming pared 2 bases from V and 7 bases from J, leaving 14 bases between. Germline assignment: CDR1 LGHNA and CDR2 YNFKEQ. The CDR3 region is CASSQQDGGVEAFF. CDR3 DNA: TGTGCCAGCAGCCAACAGGACGGTGGGGTTGAAGCTTTCTTT.

This clone was detected a few times. The V and J genes are TRBV2 and TRBJ2-7; 7 bases are shared with TRBD1. CDR1 is SNHLY and CDR2 is FYNNEI in the germline V gene. CDR3 length equals 14 residues. V dropped 6 bases and J dropped 5; count of bases not matched to a gene: 10. The chain's CDR3 is CASRRGLGSDEQYV. CDR3 DNA: TGTGCCAGCAGGAGGGGGCTAGGGTCCGACGAGCAGTACGTC.

The chain is built from TRBV4-1 and TRBJ2-2; a weak D match, TRBD2 (5 bases). This CDR3 is 15 amino acids long. Per the germline V gene, CDR1 is MGHRA and CDR2 is YSYEKL. Trimming pared 6 bases from V and 6 bases from J, leaving 17 bases between. The CDR3 region has the DNA TGCGCCAGCAGAAGGGAGCCAGACGTCCCCGGGGAGCTGTTTTTT. It is translated as CASRREPDVPGELFF.

The CDR3 spells CASSVERFSNEQFF. The CDR3 DNA sequence: TGTGCCAGCAGCGTAGAGAGATTTTCCAATGAGCAGTTCTTC. This chain joins TRBV9 and TRBJ2-1, with D hard to call. From germline, CDR1 is SGDLS and CDR2 YYNGEE. The CDR3 spans 14 residues. The V end was cut by 0 bases, the J end by 6 bases, with 10 bases between.

The rearrangement uses TRBV28 and TRBJ1-4, with D maybe TRBD1 (5 bases). The germline V gene has CDR1 MDHEN and CDR2 SYDVKM. The CDR3 is 15 amino acids. The V and J ends lost 5 bases and 3 bases respectively, with 13 bases between them. The CDR3 reads CASSPPTASNEKLFF. The DNA of the CDR3 is TGTGCCAGCAGTCCCCCGACAGCTTCTAATGAAAAACTGTTTTTT.

The chain combines TRBV2 with TRBJ1-1, with no clear D. Germline V gene lookup returns CDR1 SNHLY and CDR2 FYNNEI. V lost 5 bases, J lost 3 bases, and 4 bases lay in between. This CDR3 spans 11 amino acids. The DNA of the CDR3 is TGTGCCAGCAGTCAAGACACTGAAGCTTTCTTT. Amino acids: CASSQDTEAFF.

The chain joins TRBV27 to TRBJ1-1; D not resolved. The CDR3 totals 13 residues. The V gene's germline CDR1 is MNHEY and CDR2 SMNVEV (reference sequence). The ends were cut back, 6 bases at V and 11 bases at J, with 19 bases in the middle. DNA for the CDR3: TGTGCCAGCAGCGATTCTTCGAGGGAGAGGGCTTTCTTT. It yields the protein CASSDSSRERAFF.

This clone was observed a single time. The chain combines TRBV7-8 with TRBJ2-6; possible D gene TRBD1, 5 bases. Deletions cut 5 bases from V and 0 bases from J, with 17 bases between. This CDR3 spans 18 amino acids. Germline CDR1 is SGHVS and CDR2 is FQNEAQ. In DNA, the CDR3 is TGTGCCAGCAGCCCCTGGCAGGGAACCTCCTCTGGGGCCAACGTCCTGACTTTC. It is translated as CASSPWQGTSSGANVLTF. The whole variable domain, remainder taken from reference TRBV7-8 and TRBJ2-6, is GAGVSQSPRYKVAKRGQDVALRCDPISGHVSLFWYQQALGQGPEFLTYFQNEAQLDKSGLPSDRFFAERPEGSVSTLKIQRTQQEDSAVYLCASSPWQGTSSGANVLTFGAGSRLTVL.

V usage is TRBV25-1 and J usage is TRBJ2-5; TRBD1 aligns across 7 bases. With V trimmed by 6 bases and J by 2 bases, 9 bases remained unmatched. From germline, CDR1 is MGHDK and CDR2 SYGVNS. The CDR3 loop spans 15 amino acids. This CDR3 is CASRPPGQKQETQYF. The CDR3 nucleotides read TGTGCCAGCAGACCCCCGGGACAGAAACAAGAGACCCAGTACTTC.

This chain joins TRBV5-1 and TRBJ2-1; no firm D call. This CDR3 has 14 residues. V dropped 3 bases and J dropped 10 bases, with 17 bases sitting between them. CDR1 and CDR2 from the germline V gene are SGHRS and YFSETQ. The chain's CDR3 is CASSSDSQAGEQFF. CDR3 nucleotides: TGCGCCAGCAGCTCCGACTCACAAGCTGGCGAGCAGTTCTTC.

The CDR3 nucleotides are TGCAGCGTTGACCCAGGGACTAGCGGGAGGGACGAGCAGTACTTC. Its translation: CSVDPGTSGRDEQYF. The chain has TRBV29-1 and TRBJ2-7; 16 bases agree with TRBD2. V was clipped by 3 bases and J by 5 bases; unmatched bases: 4. The CDR3 totals 15 residues. Germline CDR1 and CDR2: SQVTM and ANQGSEA.

The V call is TRBV28, the J call TRBJ1-5; D is unclear. The germline gives CDR1 MDHEN, CDR2 SYDVKM. Trimming shortened V by 4 bases and J by 4 bases, and 8 bases separated the two germline ends. The CDR3 covers 13 residues. The CDR3 DNA follows: TGTGCCAGCAGTTCGCGGTCGAATCAGCCCCAGCATTTT. Protein: CASSSRSNQPQHF. Filled out from reference TRBV28 and TRBJ1-5, the complete variable domain reads DVKVTQSSRYLVKRTGEKVFLECVQDMDHENMFWYRQDPGLGLRLIYFSYDVKMKEKGDIPEGYSVSREKKERFSLILESASTNQTSMYLCASSSRSNQPQHFGDGTRLSIL.

This clone was counted once. The rearrangement links TRBV9 to TRBJ2-2; the D gene is possibly TRBD1 (5 bases). The CDR3 sequence is 15 residues long. V dropped 4 bases and J dropped 2 bases, with 12 bases sitting between them. The germline CDR1 and CDR2 sequences are SGDLS and YYNGEE. The CDR3 sequence is CASSSDNFNTGELFF. The CDR3 region has the DNA TGTGCCAGCAGCTCGGACAACTTTAACACCGGGGAGCTGTTTTTT.

The chain carries TRBV6-5 and TRBJ2-5, with a tentative D call TRBD1 (5 bases). The CDR3 runs to 13 residues. The V end lost 3 bases, the J end lost 1 base, and 6 bases lay between the germline ends. CDR1 MNHEY and CDR2 SVGAGI come from the germline V gene. In nucleotides, the CDR3 is TGTGCCAGCAGTTATCAGGGCCAAGAGACCCAGTACTTC. Amino acid sequence: CASSYQGQETQYF.